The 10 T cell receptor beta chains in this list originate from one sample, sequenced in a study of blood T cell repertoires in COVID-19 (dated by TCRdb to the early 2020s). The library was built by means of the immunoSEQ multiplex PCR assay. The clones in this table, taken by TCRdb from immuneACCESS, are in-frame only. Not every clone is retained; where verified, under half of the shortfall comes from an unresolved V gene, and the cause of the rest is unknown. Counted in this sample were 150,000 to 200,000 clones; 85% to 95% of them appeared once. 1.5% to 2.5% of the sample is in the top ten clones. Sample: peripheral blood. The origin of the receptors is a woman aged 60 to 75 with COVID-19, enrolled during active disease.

In DNA form, the CDR3 reads TGTGCCAGCAGCTTATGGGGACACAGCACAGATACGCAGTATTTT. Protein: CASSLWGHSTDTQYF. The gene calls are TRBV7-3 and TRBJ2-3; possibly TRBD1 for D (6 bases). The ends were cut back, 2 bases at V and 0 bases at J, with 9 bases in the middle. In germline, CDR1 is SGHTA, CDR2 FQGTGA. The CDR3 is 15 residues long.

CDR3 DNA sequence: TGTGCCAGCAGCCCAGACAGGGCCAGCAGGGGCGGCTACACCTTC. Protein sequence: CASSPDRASRGGYTF. The chain couples TRBV2 to TRBJ1-2, with 7 positions matching TRBD1. The V and J ends lost 6 bases and 8 bases, in that order; junction bases with no gene match: 15. CDR1 and CDR2 from the germline V gene are SNHLY and FYNNEI. This CDR3 region has 15 residues.

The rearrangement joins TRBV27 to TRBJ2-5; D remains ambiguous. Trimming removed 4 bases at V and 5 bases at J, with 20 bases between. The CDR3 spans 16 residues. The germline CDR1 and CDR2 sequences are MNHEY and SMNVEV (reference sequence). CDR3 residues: CASSSPYSPNLETQYF. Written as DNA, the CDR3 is TGTGCCAGCAGTTCTCCTTACTCGCCCAATCTGGAGACCCAGTACTTC.

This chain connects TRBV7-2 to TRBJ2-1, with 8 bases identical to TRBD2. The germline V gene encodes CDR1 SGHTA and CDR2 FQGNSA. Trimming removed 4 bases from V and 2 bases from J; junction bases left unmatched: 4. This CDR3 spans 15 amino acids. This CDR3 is CASSSSGFPYNEQFF. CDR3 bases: TGTGCCAGCAGCTCTAGCGGGTTCCCCTACAATGAGCAGTTCTTC.

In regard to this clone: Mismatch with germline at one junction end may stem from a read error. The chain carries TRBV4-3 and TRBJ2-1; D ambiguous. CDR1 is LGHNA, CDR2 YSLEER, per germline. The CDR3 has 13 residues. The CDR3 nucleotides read TGCGCCAGCAGCCAAGATCGGAGCAATGAGCGGTTCTTC. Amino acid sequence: CASSQDRSNERFF.

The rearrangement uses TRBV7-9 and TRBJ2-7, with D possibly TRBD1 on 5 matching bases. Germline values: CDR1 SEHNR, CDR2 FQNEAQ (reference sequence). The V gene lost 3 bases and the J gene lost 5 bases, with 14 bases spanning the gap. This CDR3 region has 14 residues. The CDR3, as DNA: TGTGCCAGCAGCTTCTCTTTAACAGGCCACGAGCAGTACTTC. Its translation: CASSFSLTGHEQYF.

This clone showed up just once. Here the CDR3 reads CASSQVGVVEQYF. In nucleotides, the CDR3 is TGCGCCAGCAGCCAAGTAGGAGTAGTCGAGCAGTACTTC. This sequence joins TRBV4-1 and TRBJ2-7; D uncertain. Germline V gene lookup returns CDR1 MGHRA and CDR2 YSYEKL. CDR3 length: 13 residues. The V end lost 1 base, the J end lost 6 bases, and 10 bases lay between the germline ends.

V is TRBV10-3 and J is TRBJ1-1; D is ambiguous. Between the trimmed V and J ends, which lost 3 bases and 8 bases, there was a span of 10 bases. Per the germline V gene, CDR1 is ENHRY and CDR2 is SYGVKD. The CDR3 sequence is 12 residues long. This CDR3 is CAISDWAPEAFF. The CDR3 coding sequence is TGTGCCATCAGTGATTGGGCACCCGAAGCTTTCTTT.

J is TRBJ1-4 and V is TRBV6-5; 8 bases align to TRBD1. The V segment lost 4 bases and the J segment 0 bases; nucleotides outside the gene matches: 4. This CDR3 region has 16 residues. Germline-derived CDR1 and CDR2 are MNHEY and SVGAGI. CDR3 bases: TGTGCCAGCAGTTGGACAGGGTCTGCAACTAATGAAAAACTGTTTTTT. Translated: CASSWTGSATNEKLFF.

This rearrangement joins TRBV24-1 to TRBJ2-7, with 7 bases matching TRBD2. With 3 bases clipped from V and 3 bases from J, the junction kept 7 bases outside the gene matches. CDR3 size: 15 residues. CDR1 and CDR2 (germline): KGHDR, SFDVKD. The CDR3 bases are TGTGCCACCAGTGATACGGGCGGGGGAGGCTACGAGCAGTACTTC. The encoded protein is CATSDTGGGGYEQYF.